This TCR beta chain was recovered during a study of blood T cell repertoires in COVID-19. Looking at the study overall: PBMCs, B-cell-depleted T cells, or T cells were the source of the cDNA or gDNA that made up the material.

The method was immunoSEQ multiplex PCR; TCRdb's version includes in-frame clones alone and lacks a portion of them. The sample has 85,000 to 130,000 clones, just over 85% seen once; the top ten hold roughly 2.7%. V lost 6 bases and J lost 7, with 12 bases in between. The CDR3 is 13 amino acids. Germline V gene data show CDR1 as MNHEY and CDR2 as SVGAGI. The sequenced sample was PBMCs or T cells enriched from blood (not recorded which). The genes are TRBV6-5 and TRBJ2-2; maybe TRBD1 (5 bases). This receptor was taken from a woman in her forties or fifties who had recovered from COVID-19. The CDR3 coding sequence is TGTGCCAGCAGAGCCAGGGTGCACGGGGAGCTGTTTTTT. Protein sequence: CASRARVHGELFF.